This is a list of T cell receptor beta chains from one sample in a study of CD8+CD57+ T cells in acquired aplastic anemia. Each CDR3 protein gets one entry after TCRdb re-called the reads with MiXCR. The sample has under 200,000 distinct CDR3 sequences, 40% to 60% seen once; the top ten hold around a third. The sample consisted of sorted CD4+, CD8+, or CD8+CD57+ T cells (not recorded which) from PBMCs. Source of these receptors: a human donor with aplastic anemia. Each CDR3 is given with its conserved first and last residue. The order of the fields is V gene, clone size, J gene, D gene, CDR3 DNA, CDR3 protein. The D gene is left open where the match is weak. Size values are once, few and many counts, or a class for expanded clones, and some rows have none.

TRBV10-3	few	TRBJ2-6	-	TGTGCCATCAGTGACGGCTCTGGGGCCAACGTCCTGACTTTC	CAISDGSGANVLTF
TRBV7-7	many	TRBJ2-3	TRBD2	TGTGCTAGCAGCCGTACTAGCGCAAGCACAGATACGCAGTATTTT	CASSRTSASTDTQYF
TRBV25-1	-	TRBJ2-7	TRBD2	TGTGCCAGCAGTGCTAGCGGGGCAAGCTCCTACGAGCAGTACTTC	CASSASGASSYEQYF
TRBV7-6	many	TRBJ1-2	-	TGTGCCAGCAGCCTTGGACAGAACTATGGCTACACCTTC	CASSLGQNYGYTF
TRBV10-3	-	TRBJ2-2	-	TGTGCCACCAGTGACCCGAACACCGGGGAGCTGTTTTTT	CATSDPNTGELFF
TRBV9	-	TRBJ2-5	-	TGTGCCATCAGCCCATCCGGGACTTATAGAGGAGAGACCCAGTACTTC	CAISPSGTYRGETQYF
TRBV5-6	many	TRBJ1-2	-	TGTGCCAGCATAGGGTGGGACTATGGCTACACCTTC	CASIGWDYGYTF
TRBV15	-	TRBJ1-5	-	TGTGCCACCAGCAGAGATAAACGGCTCCATCAGCCCCAGCATTTT	CATSRDKRLHQPQHF
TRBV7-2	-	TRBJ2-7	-	TGTGCCAGCAGCTTGGGAGGGGGCAGCACATACGAGCAGTACTTC	CASSLGGGSTYEQYF
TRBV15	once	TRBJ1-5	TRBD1	TGTGCCACCAGCGGACAGGCGGGTCAGCCCCAGCATTTT	CATSGQAGQPQHF
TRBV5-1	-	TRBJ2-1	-	TGCGCCAGCAGCTCAACTCGGACTATGTCCTCCTACAATGAGCAGTTCTTC	CASSSTRTMSSYNEQFF
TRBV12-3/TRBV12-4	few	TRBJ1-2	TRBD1	TGTGCCAGCAGCCTTGGACCGGGACAGGGGTTCGACTATGGCTACACCTTC	CASSLGPGQGFDYGYTF
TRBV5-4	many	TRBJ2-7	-	TGTGCCAGCAGCAATAGAGGACAGTCGGAGCAGTACTTC	CASSNRGQSEQYF
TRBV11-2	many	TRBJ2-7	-	TGTGCCAGCAGCTTTTCCGACTTGAACGAGCAGTACTTC	CASSFSDLNEQYF
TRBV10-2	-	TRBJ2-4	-	TGCGTCAGCAGTGCAGTGAACATTCAGTACTTC	CVSSAVNIQYF
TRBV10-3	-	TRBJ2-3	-	TGTGCCATCAGTGAGTCTGAGGAGCCCACAGATACGCAGTATTTT	CAISESEEPTDTQYF